This TCR beta chain was sequenced in a study of PD-1 blockade in classical Hodgkin lymphoma. Study context: Patients were treated with nivolumab at 3 mg/kg, and this was given intravenously every 2 weeks.

Sequenced by immunoSEQ multiplex PCR; TCRdb stores in-frame clones only, minus some. The sample carries 20,000 to 30,000 clones, about 82% recorded once. Points on this clone: The antigen is not known.

V was clipped by 11 bases and J by 4 bases, with 12 bases between them. This CDR3 is 12 amino acids long. Germline V gives CDR1 MNHEY, CDR2 SVGAGI. General study findings and limits: The study reported lower baseline TCR diversity in newly diagnosed patients than in healthy donors. With CD4+ cells, TCR diversity rose significantly by C4D1, but not with CD8+ cells. Nivolumab initiated under 1 year post-ASCT led to patient exclusion.

The patients all showed relapse after autologous stem cell transplantation, while their brentuximab vedotin exposure varied. The J gene is TRBJ2-1, the V gene TRBV6-5; maybe TRBD1 (5 bases). This clonotype originated in a human donor with classical Hodgkin lymphoma. Sequences were derived from peripheral blood mononuclear cells (PBMCs), sampled before the second cycle of nivolumab. The CDR3 sequence: CASQTDYNEQFF. CDR3 DNA: TGTGCCTCCCAGACAGATTACAATGAGCAGTTCTTC.